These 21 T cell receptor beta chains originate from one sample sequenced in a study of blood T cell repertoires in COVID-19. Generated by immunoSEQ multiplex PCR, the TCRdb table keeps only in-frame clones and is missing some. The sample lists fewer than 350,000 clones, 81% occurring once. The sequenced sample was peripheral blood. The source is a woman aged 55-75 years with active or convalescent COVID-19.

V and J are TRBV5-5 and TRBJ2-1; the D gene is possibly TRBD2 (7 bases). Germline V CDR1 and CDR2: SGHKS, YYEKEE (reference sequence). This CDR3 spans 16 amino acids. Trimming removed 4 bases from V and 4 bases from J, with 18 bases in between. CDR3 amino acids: CASSIGGGGEYNEQFF. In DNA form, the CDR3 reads TGTGCCAGCAGCATAGGGGGGGGCGGCGAGTACAATGAGCAGTTCTTC.

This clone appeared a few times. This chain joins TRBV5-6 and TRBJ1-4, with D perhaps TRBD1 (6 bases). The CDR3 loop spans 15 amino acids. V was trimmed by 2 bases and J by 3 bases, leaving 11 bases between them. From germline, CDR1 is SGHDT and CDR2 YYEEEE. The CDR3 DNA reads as TGTGCCAGCAGCTTCAGGGGACCGGCTAATGAAAAACTGTTTTTT. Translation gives CASSFRGPANEKLFF.

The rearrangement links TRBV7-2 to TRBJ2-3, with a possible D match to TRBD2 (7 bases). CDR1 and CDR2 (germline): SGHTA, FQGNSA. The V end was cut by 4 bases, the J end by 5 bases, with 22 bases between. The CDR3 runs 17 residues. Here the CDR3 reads CASSSTWGRGGEDTQYF. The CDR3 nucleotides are TGTGCCAGCAGCTCCACCTGGGGTAGGGGGGGGGAAGATACGCAGTATTTT.

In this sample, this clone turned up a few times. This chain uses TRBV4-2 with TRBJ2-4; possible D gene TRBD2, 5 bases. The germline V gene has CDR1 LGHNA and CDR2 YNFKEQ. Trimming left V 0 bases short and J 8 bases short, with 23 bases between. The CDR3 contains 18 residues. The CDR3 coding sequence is TGTGCCAGCAGCCAAGATCAACTCGGGCGCCAAGTCGGGGACATTCAGTACTTC. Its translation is CASSQDQLGRQVGDIQYF.

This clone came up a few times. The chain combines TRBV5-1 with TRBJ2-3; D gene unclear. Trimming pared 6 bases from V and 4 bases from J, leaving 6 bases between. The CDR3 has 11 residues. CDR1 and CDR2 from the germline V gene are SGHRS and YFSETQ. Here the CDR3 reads CASTESDTQYF. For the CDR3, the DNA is TGCGCCAGCACCGAGTCAGATACGCAGTATTTT.

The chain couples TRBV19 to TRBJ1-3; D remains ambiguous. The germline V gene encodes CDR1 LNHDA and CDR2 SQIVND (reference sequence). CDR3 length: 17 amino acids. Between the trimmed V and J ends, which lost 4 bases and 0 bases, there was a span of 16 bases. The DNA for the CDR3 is TGTGCCAGTAGTAAGTTGAAGTATACGAGCTCTGGAAACACCATATATTTT. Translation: CASSKLKYTSSGNTIYF. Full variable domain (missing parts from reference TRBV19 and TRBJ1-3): DGGITQSPKYLFRKEGQNVTLSCEQNLNHDAMYWYRQDPGQGLRLIYYSQIVNDFQKGDIAEGYSVSREKKESFPLTVTSAQKNPTAFYLCASSKLKYTSSGNTIYFGEGSWLTVV.

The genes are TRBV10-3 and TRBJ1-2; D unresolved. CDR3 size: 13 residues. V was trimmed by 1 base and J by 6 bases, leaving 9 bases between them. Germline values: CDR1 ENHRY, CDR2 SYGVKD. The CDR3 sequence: CAISEFSGDGYTF. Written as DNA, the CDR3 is TGTGCCATCAGTGAGTTTTCAGGTGATGGCTACACCTTC.

The CDR3 loop reads CASSPEYGGGAYEQYF. In nucleotides, the CDR3 is TGTGCCAGCAGTCCCGAATATGGCGGGGGGGCCTACGAGCAGTACTTC. This chain connects TRBV6-2 or TRBV6-3 to TRBJ2-7, with 9 bases that match TRBD2. V shed 5 bases and J 2 bases; nucleotides not matched to a gene: 10. There are 16 residues in the CDR3. Germline-derived CDR1 and CDR2 are MNHEY and SVGEGT.

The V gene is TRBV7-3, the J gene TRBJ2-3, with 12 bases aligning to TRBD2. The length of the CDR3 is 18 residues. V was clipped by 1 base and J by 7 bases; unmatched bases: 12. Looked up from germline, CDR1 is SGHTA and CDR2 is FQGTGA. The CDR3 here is CASSLMGPLAGGPHTQYF. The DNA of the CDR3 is TGTGCCAGCAGCTTAATGGGCCCTCTAGCGGGGGGGCCACATACGCAGTATTTT.

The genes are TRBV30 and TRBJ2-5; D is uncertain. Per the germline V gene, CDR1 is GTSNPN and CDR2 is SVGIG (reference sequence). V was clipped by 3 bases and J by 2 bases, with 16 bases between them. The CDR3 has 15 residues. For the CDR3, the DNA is TGTGCCTGGAGAGCCCACTTACCCAAACAAGAGACCCAGTACTTC. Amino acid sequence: CAWRAHLPKQETQYF.

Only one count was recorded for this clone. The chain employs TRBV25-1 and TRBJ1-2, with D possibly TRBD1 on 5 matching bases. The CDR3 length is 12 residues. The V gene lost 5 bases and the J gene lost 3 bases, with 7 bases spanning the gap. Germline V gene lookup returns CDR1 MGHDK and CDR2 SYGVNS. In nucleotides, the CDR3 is TGTGCCAGCAGTCCGGGGGACTATGGCTACACCTTC. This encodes CASSPGDYGYTF.

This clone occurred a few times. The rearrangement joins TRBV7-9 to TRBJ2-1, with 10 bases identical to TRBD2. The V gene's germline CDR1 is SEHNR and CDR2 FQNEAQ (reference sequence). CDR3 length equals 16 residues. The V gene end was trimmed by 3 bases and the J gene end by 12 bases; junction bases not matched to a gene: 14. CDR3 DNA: TGTGCCAGCAGCTTCCGGGGACTAGCGAGCCCCGCGGGGCAGTTCTTC. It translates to CASSFRGLASPAGQFF.

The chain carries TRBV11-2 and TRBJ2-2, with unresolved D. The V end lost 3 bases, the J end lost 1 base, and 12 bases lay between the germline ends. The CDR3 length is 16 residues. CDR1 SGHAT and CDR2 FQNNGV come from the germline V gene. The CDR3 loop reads CASSFGLRWNTGELFF. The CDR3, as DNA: TGTGCCAGCAGCTTTGGCCTCAGGTGGAACACCGGGGAGCTGTTTTTT.

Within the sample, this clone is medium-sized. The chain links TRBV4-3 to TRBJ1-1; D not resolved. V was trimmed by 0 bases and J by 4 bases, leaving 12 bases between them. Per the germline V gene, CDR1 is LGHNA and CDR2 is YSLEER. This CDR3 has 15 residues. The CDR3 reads CASSQEEGWGTEAFF. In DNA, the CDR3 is TGCGCCAGCAGCCAAGAGGAGGGCTGGGGCACTGAAGCTTTCTTT.

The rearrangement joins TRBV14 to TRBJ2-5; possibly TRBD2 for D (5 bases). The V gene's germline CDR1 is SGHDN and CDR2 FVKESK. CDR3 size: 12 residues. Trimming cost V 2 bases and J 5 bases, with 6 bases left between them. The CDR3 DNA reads TGTGCCAGCAGCCAACTAGCCGAGACCCAGTACTTC. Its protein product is CASSQLAETQYF.

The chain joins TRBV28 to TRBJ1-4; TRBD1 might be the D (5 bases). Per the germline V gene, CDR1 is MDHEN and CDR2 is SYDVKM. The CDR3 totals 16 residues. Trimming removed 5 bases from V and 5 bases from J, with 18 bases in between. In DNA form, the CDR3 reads TGTGCCAGCAGTCCCCACCGACAGTCTCTCAATGAAAAACTGTTTTTT. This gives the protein CASSPHRQSLNEKLFF.

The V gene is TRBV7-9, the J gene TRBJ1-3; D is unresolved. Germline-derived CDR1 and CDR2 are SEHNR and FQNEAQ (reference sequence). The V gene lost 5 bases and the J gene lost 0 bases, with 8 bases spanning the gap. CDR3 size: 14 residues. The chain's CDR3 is CASSGTRSGNTIYF. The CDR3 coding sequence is TGTGCCAGCAGCGGCACCCGCTCTGGAAACACCATATATTTT.

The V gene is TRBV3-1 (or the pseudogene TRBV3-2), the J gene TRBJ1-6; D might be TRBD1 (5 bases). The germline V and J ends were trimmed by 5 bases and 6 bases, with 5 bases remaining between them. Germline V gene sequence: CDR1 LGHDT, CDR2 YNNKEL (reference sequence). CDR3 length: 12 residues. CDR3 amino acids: CASSRGNSPLHF. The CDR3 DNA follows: TGTGCCAGCAGCAGGGGTAATTCACCCCTCCACTTT.

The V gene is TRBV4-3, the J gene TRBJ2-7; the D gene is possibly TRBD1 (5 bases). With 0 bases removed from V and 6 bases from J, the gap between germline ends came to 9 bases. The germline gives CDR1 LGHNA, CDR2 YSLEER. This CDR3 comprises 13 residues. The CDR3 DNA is TGCGCCAGCAGCCAAGACCAGGGAAGCGAGCAGTACTTC. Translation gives CASSQDQGSEQYF.

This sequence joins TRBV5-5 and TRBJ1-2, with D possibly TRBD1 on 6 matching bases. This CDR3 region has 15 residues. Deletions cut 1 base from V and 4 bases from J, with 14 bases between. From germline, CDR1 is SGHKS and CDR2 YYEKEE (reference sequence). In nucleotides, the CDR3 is TGTGCCAGCAGCTTGAAGGTCGGACAGACCTATGGCTACACCTTC. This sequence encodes CASSLKVGQTYGYTF.

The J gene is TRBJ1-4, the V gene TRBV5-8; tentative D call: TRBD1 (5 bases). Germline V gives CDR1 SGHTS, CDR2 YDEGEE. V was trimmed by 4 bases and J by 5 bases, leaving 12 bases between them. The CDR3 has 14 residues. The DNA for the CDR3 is TGTGCCAGCAGCCTGTTGGGGGGAAATGAAAAACTGTTTTTT. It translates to CASSLLGGNEKLFF. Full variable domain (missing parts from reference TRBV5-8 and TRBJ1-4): EAGVTQSPTHLIKTRGQQATLRCSPISGHTSVYWYQQALGLGLQFLLWYDEGEERNRGNFPPRFSGRQFPNYSSELNVNALELEDSALYLCASSLLGGNEKLFFGSGTQLSVL.